This TCR beta chain emerged from a study of CD8 T cells in Susac syndrome (dated by TCRdb to between 2018 and 2021). A note on the overall study: Among the sequenced Susac syndrome patients, over five had clinically active disease and eight were in clinical remission. Susac syndrome patients were therapy-naive, on corticosteroids (some also receiving IVIg), or on IVIg alone at blood withdrawal. Whether CD8+ T cell activation and differentiation in Susac syndrome was antigen driven was tested using repertoire sequencing.

What the research found in general, with its limitations: In the CD4+ T cell repertoire of Susac syndrome patients, clonal expansion was not detected. The number of individuals in the TCR sequencing and HLA analysis was acknowledged as relatively small.

The CDR1 and CDR2 encoded by the germline V gene are MNHNS and SASEGT. V is clipped by 0 bases and J by 6 bases, and the sequence between their germline boundaries is 18 bases long. The CDR3 sequence holds 17 residues, the cysteine and phenylalanine included. The only DNA kept is the CDR3, 51 bases in frame from the first base. Peripheral blood CD8+ and CD4+ T cells from healthy donors, Susac syndrome patients and multiple sclerosis patients were profiled by high-throughput TCR beta sequencing. The Susac syndrome patients fulfilled recently defined diagnostic criteria for either definite or probable disease. Bulk CD8+ and CD4+ T cells were purified by magnetic negative isolation, while CD8+ TEMRA cells were enriched using FACS. Blood was drawn into EDTA tubes, processed within 24 hours, and PBMCs were isolated by density gradient centrifugation. PBMCs intended for TCR sequencing were frozen in liquid nitrogen and were later thawed in a 37 degrees C water bath. The sorted or isolated CD4+, CD8+ and CD8+ TEMRA cells reached a purity of at least 90%.

A remark on this clonotype: Its antigen has not been determined. Base qualities are not at hand, and no much larger clone is one base apart.

RNA was extracted using the RNeasy kit, and about 0.45 to 1 ug of the RNA was reverse transcribed with random hexamers. The immunoSEQ multiplex PCR assay, covering 54 Vbeta and 13 Jbeta segments, was used to amplify TCR beta CDR3 regions. PCR amplification bias was corrected using a synthetic template baseline for primer optimization and computational correction. In the original analysis: Reads were annotated to V, D and J genes according to IMGT and were analyzed with immunoSEQ Analyzer, with only productive sequences retained. To calculate clonality, Shannon entropy was normalized by log2 of the number of productive unique sequences and then subtracted from one. Public and private clones were assessed among the 100 most prevalent clones of each patient and control. Susac-specific clones were defined as absent from healthy and MS cohorts, roughly 1,100 published viral clones and other ImmuneACCESS disease sequences. TCRdb reanalyzed the raw reads on its own, using fastp at Q25 for trimming and MiXCR for clone calling, and kept in-frame beta chains. When rows share a CDR3 protein, they turn into one entry using the most common DNA and genes. None of the V and J calls come from the authors' own analysis; TCRdb made them. The sample has 180,000 or so distinct CDR3 sequences on record, roughly 94% of them singletons. The ten largest account for 0.095% to 0.1% of the sample.

This sequence uses TRBV6-1 and TRBJ1-5; TRBD1 is a weak D gene call, 6 bases matching. The sample comprised CD4+ T cells from PBMCs. The TCR originated in a human donor with Susac syndrome. The CDR3 protein sequence reads: CASSEAIAGEFSQPQHF. At the DNA level, the sequence is TGTGCCAGCAGTGAAGCGATAGCAGGGGAGTTTAGTCAGCCCCAGCATTTT.